These T cell receptor beta chains were read from a single sample in a study of T cell repertoires in ileal Crohn's disease. TCRdb keeps only in-frame clones here, not all; method: immunoSEQ multiplex PCR. The sample comprises some 14,000 clones, around 80% of which are singletons, and approximately 6.9% rests with the top ten. The sample was ileal tissue. The receptors were gathered from an adult with Crohn's disease. CDR3s include the opening cysteine and the closing phenylalanine or tryptophan.

CASSGGTTTDTQYF,TRBV5-1,TRBJ2-3
CASSSVARGYTF,TRBV5-5,TRBJ1-2
CASSQALAGERRETQYF,TRBV4-1,TRBJ2-5
CASMGTSGRNEQYF,TRBV2,TRBJ2-7
CSVVVATSGGQETQYF,TRBV29-1,TRBJ2-5
CASSLTSGGHEQYF,TRBV7-3,TRBJ2-7
CASSSREGDTQYF,TRBV9,TRBJ2-3
CASSPLQDRGRNEQFF,TRBV6-6,TRBJ2-1
CASSPGLAPSYEQYF,TRBV19,TRBJ2-7
CASSLQGTANEQFF,TRBV18,TRBJ2-1
CATREGTDNQPQHF,TRBV6-1,TRBJ1-5
CASSLLDSTEAFF,TRBV5-1,TRBJ1-1
CASSLARTSGRNEQFF,TRBV27,TRBJ2-1
CASSPIHGDEQYF,TRBV18,TRBJ2-7
CAWSASGGNTIYF,TRBV30,TRBJ1-3
CASSLGGGAGSNEKLFF,TRBV7-2,TRBJ1-4
CASSESGQGHHEQYF,TRBV2,TRBJ2-7
CASSPRTSGGTDTQYF,TRBV18,TRBJ2-3
CASSLQLGAGTDTQYF,TRBV7-6,TRBJ2-3
CASSLYGQDITTNEKLFF,TRBV28,TRBJ1-4
CAIRGAAGGYEQYF,TRBV10-3,TRBJ2-7
CASSPGTKTNEKLFF,TRBV7-9,TRBJ1-4
CASSSNRGGYTF,TRBV28,TRBJ1-2
CASSLTGSDYNEQFF,TRBV11-1,TRBJ2-1
CASSLTGGNTEAFF,TRBV5-1,TRBJ1-1
CASSVTGASTDTQYF,TRBV6-6,TRBJ2-3
CASSRELDTQYF,TRBV5-4,TRBJ2-3
CASSPGGRGELFF,TRBV7-7,TRBJ2-2
CASSPTGTQHQETQYF,TRBV9,TRBJ2-5
CATGQVNTGELFF,TRBV6-1,TRBJ2-2
CAIGAGGVTKNTEAFF,TRBV7-9,TRBJ1-1
CASGQSDIINEKLFF,TRBV7-9,TRBJ1-4
CASSRPAGRKTGELFF,TRBV7-9,TRBJ2-2
CASNRGISYEQYF,TRBV19,TRBJ2-7
CASSVDSHSTQYF,TRBV9,TRBJ2-3
CASSQDPAGGSTGELFF,TRBV4-3,TRBJ2-2
CATGPNEQFF,TRBV6-1,TRBJ2-1
CASRKDRGASYEQYF,TRBV5-4,-
CASSNRLVIFTEETQYF,TRBV7-8,TRBJ2-5
CASSVRDRPYGYTF,TRBV9,TRBJ1-2
CASSLNRGSSPLHF,TRBV5-1,TRBJ1-6
CASSSRLAGVRGNEQFF,TRBV7-2,TRBJ2-1
CASSSGWGNEQFF,TRBV9,TRBJ2-1
CASSQDFGGQGTQYF,TRBV4-3,TRBJ2-5
CASSQGERQGTGNTIYF,TRBV4-1,TRBJ1-3
CAWSGIAGFSDTQYF,TRBV30,TRBJ2-3
CASSTEGGGADTQYF,TRBV5-1,TRBJ2-3